Listed below are T cell receptor beta chains from one sample, sequenced in a study of shared clonotypes between healthy human individuals. Clones were read by immunoSEQ multiplex PCR, and TCRdb kept only the in-frame ones, dropping some. In the table there are 1.5 million to 1.9 million clones, 98% of which are singletons. The sequenced sample was naive CD4+ T cells sorted from blood. The receptor set was obtained from a man younger than 45 in good health. Each CDR3 is given with its conserved first and last residue. D genes are given only for firm matches. Clone size is not always given. Where it is, it says once, few, many or a class for expanded clones.

>TRBJ1-1|NA|TRBV5-6|NA
TGTGCCAGCAGCCATACAGGTGGGGCTTTCTTT
CASSHTGGAFF
>TRBJ2-5|NA|TRBV9|TRBD2
TGTGCCAGCAGCGGTAGCGGGATAGTAGAGACCCAGTACTTC
CASSGSGIVETQYF
>TRBJ2-7|few|TRBV7-9|NA
TGTGCCAGCAGCTTTTCGGGCGAGCAGTACTTC
CASSFSGEQYF
>TRBJ2-2|NA|TRBV5-1|NA
TGCGCCAGCTATCAGAGCTCGAACACCGGGGAGCTGTTTTTT
CASYQSSNTGELFF
>TRBJ2-1|NA|TRBV5-4|NA
TGTGCCAGCAGCTTGGATGTTAGCTCCTACAATGAGCAGTTCTTC
CASSLDVSSYNEQFF
>TRBJ2-1|NA|TRBV27|NA
TGTGCCAGCAGTCCTCGTCGTATACGGGACGGCAATGAGCAGTTCTTC
CASSPRRIRDGNEQFF
>TRBJ2-1|once|TRBV2|TRBD2
TGTGCCAGCAGGCTACTAGCGGCTAACAATGAGCAGTTCTTC
CASRLLAANNEQFF
>TRBJ1-5|NA|TRBV5-6|NA
TGTGCCAGCAGCTTGAGGTCCGGGACGTCGGCTTTTGGAAATCAGCCCCAGCATTTT
CASSLRSGTSAFGNQPQHF
>TRBJ2-1|NA|TRBV7-9|TRBD1
TGTGCCAGCAACAGGGGGCATTACAATGAGCAGTTCTTC
CASNRGHYNEQFF
>TRBJ2-2|once|TRBV5-4|NA
TGTGCCAGCAGCCCTCGCGGGACAGCAGTCACCGGGGAGCTGTTTTTT
CASSPRGTAVTGELFF
>TRBJ2-4|once|TRBV19|TRBD1
TGTGCCAGTAGAAAGGGACAGGGGATTAACATTCAGTACTTC
CASRKGQGINIQYF
>TRBJ2-7|NA|TRBV6-5|NA
TGTGCCAGCAGCAGGAGGGACGGAGGAATCTACGAGCAGTACTTC
CASSRRDGGIYEQYF
>TRBJ2-1|NA|TRBV5-1|NA
TGCGCCAGCAGCTTGGAACTATACAATGAGCAGTTCTTC
CASSLELYNEQFF
>TRBJ1-3|NA|TRBV4-2|NA
TGTGCCAGCAGCCAAGGCACTCTACGGATTTCTGGAAACACCATATATTTT
CASSQGTLRISGNTIYF
>TRBJ2-7|NA|TRBV29-1|NA
TGCAGCGTTGAGTCCCTAGGCTCCTACGAGCAGTACTTC
CSVESLGSYEQYF
>TRBJ2-1|NA|TRBV5-1|NA
TGCGCCAGCAGCTTGTCGCCGGGGGTCTACAATGAGCAGTTCTTC
CASSLSPGVYNEQFF
>TRBJ1-5|NA|TRBV5-8|TRBD1
TGTGCCAGCAGCTTGGACCGGACAGGGTTCGCCGAGGCCAATCAGCCCCAGCATTTT
CASSLDRTGFAEANQPQHF
>TRBJ2-7|NA|TRBV2|TRBD2
TGTGCCAGCAGTGGAAGCGGGAGGATACAAAATCCCTACGAGCAGTACTTC
CASSGSGRIQNPYEQYF
>TRBJ2-5|once|TRBV25-1|TRBD2
TGTGCCAGCAGATTAGCGGGAGCAGAGACCCAGTACTTC
CASRLAGAETQYF
>TRBJ1-2|NA|TRBV5-1|TRBD1
TGCGCCAGCAGCTGGGACAGCATCTATGGCTACACCTTC
CASSWDSIYGYTF
>TRBJ2-3|once|TRBV9|NA
TGTGCCAGCAGCCCCTTGGCAGTCTTCACAGATACGCAGTATTTT
CASSPLAVFTDTQYF
>TRBJ2-2|NA|TRBV28|NA
TGTGCCAGCAGTTTAGTCCGGGGCACCGGGGAGCTGTTTTTT
CASSLVRGTGELFF
>TRBJ2-5|few|TRBV18|NA
TGTGCCAGCTCACCAACGGAAGAGACCCAGTACTTC
CASSPTEETQYF
>TRBJ2-7|NA|TRBV28|TRBD1
TGTGCCAGCAGGGAACAGGGGATCTCCTACGAGCAGTACTTC
CASREQGISYEQYF
>TRBJ1-1|NA|TRBV9|NA
TGTGCCAGCAGCGTAGCAGGGAACACTGAAGCTTTCTTT
CASSVAGNTEAFF
>TRBJ2-7|NA|TRBV18|NA
TGTGCCAGCTCAATGGGGCACCCCAAGATGCACGAGCAGTACTTC
CASSMGHPKMHEQYF
>TRBJ1-4|NA|TRBV2|NA
TGTGCCAGCAGTGTCGTGGGAGGTGAAAAACTGTTTTTT
CASSVVGGEKLFF